The 28 T cell receptor beta chains below were found in one sample sequenced in a study of CD8+ T cells in alopecia areata. RNA extraction and reverse transcription yielded cDNA as sequencing template. Generated by immunoSEQ multiplex PCR, the TCRdb table keeps only in-frame clones and is missing some. The top ten hold 1% of the sample, which has around 180,000 clones, more than 50% seen once. Documented treatment: oral pan-JAK inhibitor, 5-10 mg twice daily. The sequenced sample was CD4+ T cells sorted from blood, obtained at week 24, from a patient treated with tofacitinib. All receptors derive from a human donor with alopecia areata.

This rearrangement joins TRBV25-1 to TRBJ2-2; 12 nucleotides line up with TRBD1. Germline-derived CDR1 and CDR2 are MGHDK and SYGVNS. The CDR3 has 16 residues. V dropped 4 bases and J dropped 7; count of bases not matched to a gene: 7. CDR3 DNA sequence: TGTGCCAGCAGTGTACCGGGACAGGGGGCCCGCGGGGAGCTGTTTTTT. This gives the protein CASSVPGQGARGELFF.

This clone was observed a handful of times. The chain recombines TRBV7-2 with TRBJ2-1; D unresolved. Germline V gene sequence: CDR1 SGHTA, CDR2 FQGNSA. Trimming took off 5 bases at V and 12 bases at J, with 11 bases between the two ends. The length of the CDR3 is 11 residues. CDR3 amino acids: CASSLKWGQFF. The CDR3 bases are TGTGCCAGCAGCCTTAAGTGGGGGCAGTTCTTC.

This chain uses TRBV2 with TRBJ2-1; D not certain. The CDR3 length is 10 residues. V was cut by 9 bases and J by 10 bases, with 10 bases left in between. In germline, CDR1 is SNHLY, CDR2 FYNNEI. As DNA, the CDR3 is TGTGCCAGTGGAGTAGAGGAGCAGTTCTTC. Its translation is CASGVEEQFF.

The chain joins TRBV6-5 to TRBJ2-2; 9 bases map to TRBD2. V trimming: 5 bases; J trimming: 3 bases; junction bases outside the gene matches: 4. Germline V lookup: CDR1 MNHEY, CDR2 SVGAGI. The CDR3 sequence is 15 residues long. CDR3 protein: CASSKTSGYTGELFF. The CDR3 DNA sequence: TGTGCCAGCAGTAAGACTAGCGGATACACCGGGGAGCTGTTTTTT.

Only a few counts were recorded for this clone. This chain joins TRBV29-1 and TRBJ1-1; weak D call: TRBD1 (5 bases). Germline values: CDR1 SQVTM, CDR2 ANQGSEA. Trimming pared 7 bases from V and 1 base from J, leaving 10 bases between. The CDR3 extends over 12 amino acids. CDR3 sequence reads: CSDHDRNTEAFF. Written as DNA, the CDR3 is TGCAGCGACCACGACAGGAACACTGAAGCTTTCTTT. Looking up the rest from reference TRBV29-1 and TRBJ1-1 gives the full variable domain: SAVISQKPSRDICQRGTSLTIQCQVDSQVTMMFWYRQQPGQSLTLIATANQGSEATYESGFVIDKFPISRPNLTFSTLTVSNMSPEDSSIYLCSDHDRNTEAFFGQGTRLTVV.

The V and J genes are TRBV2 and TRBJ2-7, with D perhaps TRBD1 (5 bases). Trimming removed 5 bases at V and 2 bases at J, with 13 bases between. Germline-derived CDR1 and CDR2 are SNHLY and FYNNEI. This CDR3 spans 14 amino acids. CDR3 region: CASSSPPDTYEQYF. The CDR3 nucleotides are TGTGCCAGCAGTTCCCCCCCGGACACCTACGAGCAGTACTTC.

The CDR3 DNA is TGCGCCAGCAGCTTGGGCGGGAAGTCCTACAATGAGCAGTTCTTC. Translation gives CASSLGGKSYNEQFF. The V and J genes are TRBV5-1 and TRBJ2-1, with D maybe TRBD2 (6 bases). The ends were cut back, 0 bases at V and 1 base at J, with 8 bases in the middle. The CDR3 is 15 residues long. Germline V gene lookup returns CDR1 SGHRS and CDR2 YFSETQ.

The chain is built from TRBV6-6 and TRBJ2-7; either TRBD1 or TRBD2 may fit D (5 bases each). V gave up 8 bases and J gave up 1 base, with 12 bases separating them. This CDR3 has 13 residues. Germline assignment: CDR1 MNHNY and CDR2 SVGAGI (reference sequence). CDR3 sequence reads: CASLGDGSYEQYF. In DNA form, the CDR3 reads TGTGCCAGCTTGGGGGACGGATCCTACGAGCAGTACTTC.

The V and J genes are TRBV6-6 and TRBJ2-2; 7 bases map to TRBD2. This CDR3 has 15 amino acids. V gave up 2 bases and J gave up 2 bases; unmatched junction bases: 2. Germline CDR1 and CDR2: MNHNY and SVGAGI (reference sequence). The CDR3 reads CASSYSGANTGELFF. In nucleotides, the CDR3 is TGTGCCAGCAGTTACAGCGGGGCTAACACCGGGGAGCTGTTTTTT.

This clone was detected only once. The V and J genes are TRBV6-5 and TRBJ2-5, with a weak D call TRBD1 (6 bases). The CDR3 has 13 residues. Looked up from germline, CDR1 is MNHEY and CDR2 is SVGAGI. V shed 5 bases and J shed 11 bases, with 18 bases lying between them. The DNA of the CDR3 is TGTGCCAGCAGTCGAGACCAGGGGTTTCAGCAGTACTTC. Translating gives CASSRDQGFQQYF.

The chain joins TRBV7-2 to TRBJ2-7; D is perhaps TRBD2 (6 bases). Germline loops: CDR1 SGHTA, CDR2 FQGNSA. Trimming removed 0 bases from V and 1 base from J, with 10 bases in between. The CDR3 is 15 amino acids. CDR3 coding DNA: TGTGCCAGCAGCTTAGCAATGGCGGGATCCTACGAGCAGTACTTC. Amino acids: CASSLAMAGSYEQYF.

Worth noting for this clone: A junction boundary mismatches the germline segment, possibly from a read error. The V gene is TRBV5-1, the J gene TRBJ2-3; maybe TRBD1 (5 bases). The CDR3 spans 15 residues. Germline V lookup: CDR1 SGHRS, CDR2 YFSETQ. The chain's CDR3 is CASSFQGWSTDTQYF. CDR3 coding DNA: TGTGCCAGCAGCTTTCAGGGTTGGAGCACAGATACGCAGTATTTT. Using reference TRBV5-1 and TRBJ2-3 for the parts outside the CDR3, the full variable domain is KAGVTQTPRYLIKTRGQQVTLSCSPISGHRSVSWYQQTPGQGLQFLFEYFSETQRNKGNFPGRFSGRQFSNSRSEMNVSTLELGDSALYLCASSFQGWSTDTQYFGPGTRLTVL.

The chain carries TRBV5-4 and TRBJ2-7; 7 bases fit TRBD1. The V gene's germline CDR1 is SGHNT and CDR2 YYREEE (reference sequence). The CDR3 runs to 15 residues. The J segment lost 0 bases and the V segment lost 1 base, leaving 4 bases of the junction unmatched. CDR3 loop: CASSLKGAASYEQYF. CDR3 DNA: TGTGCCAGCAGCTTGAAGGGGGCCGCCTCCTACGAGCAGTACTTC.

J is TRBJ2-3 and V is TRBV5-1, with no clear D. The CDR3 extends over 11 amino acids. Germline V gene sequence: CDR1 SGHRS, CDR2 YFSETQ. Trimming took off 6 bases at V and 6 bases at J, with 8 bases between the two ends. The CDR3 region is CASNPSDTQYF. DNA of the CDR3: TGCGCCAGCAACCCTTCGGATACGCAGTATTTT. Complete variable domain (other parts from reference TRBV5-1 and TRBJ2-3): KAGVTQTPRYLIKTRGQQVTLSCSPISGHRSVSWYQQTPGQGLQFLFEYFSETQRNKGNFPGRFSGRQFSNSRSEMNVSTLELGDSALYLCASNPSDTQYFGPGTRLTVL.

The gene calls are TRBV18 and TRBJ1-2; TRBD1 matches 9 bases. The CDR3 is made up of 15 amino acids. The germline V gene encodes CDR1 KGHSH and CDR2 LQKENI. V shed 1 base and J 8 bases; nucleotides not matched to a gene: 8. CDR3 in DNA: TGTGCCAGCTCACCACGGACAGGGGATATGGGGGGCTACACCTTC. Its protein product is CASSPRTGDMGGYTF.

This chain links TRBV30 with TRBJ1-2; maybe TRBD1 (5 bases). CDR3 size: 14 residues. Trimming removed 5 bases from V and 0 bases from J, with 13 bases in between. CDR1 and CDR2 (germline): GTSNPN, SVGIG (reference sequence). The CDR3: CAWSRAGSNYGYTF. DNA for the CDR3: TGTGCCTGGTCGAGGGCAGGGTCTAACTATGGCTACACCTTC.

The chain employs TRBV9 and TRBJ2-1; D not certain. The CDR3 length is 14 residues. Trimming left V 1 base short and J 8 bases short, with 13 bases between. In germline, CDR1 is SGDLS, CDR2 YYNGEE. This chain's CDR3 is CASSVFLGSHEQFF. CDR3 DNA sequence: TGTGCCAGCAGCGTATTCCTAGGTAGCCATGAGCAGTTCTTC.

The chain uses TRBV2 and TRBJ1-1; no clear D gene. Germline V gene lookup returns CDR1 SNHLY and CDR2 FYNNEI. The CDR3 sequence is 14 residues long. V was trimmed by 4 bases and J by 2 bases, leaving 11 bases between them. CDR3 protein: CASSVTLKNTEAFF. CDR3 in DNA: TGTGCCAGCAGTGTGACCCTTAAAAACACTGAAGCTTTCTTT.

The V gene is TRBV2, the J gene TRBJ2-7; perhaps D is TRBD1 or TRBD2 (5 bases each). In germline, CDR1 is SNHLY, CDR2 FYNNEI. The length of the CDR3 is 15 residues. V was trimmed by 6 bases and J by 4 bases, leaving 19 bases between them. The CDR3 DNA is TGTGCCAGCAGCCGAGGGGACGGCCAGGCGTACGAGCAGTACTTC. Translating gives CASSRGDGQAYEQYF.

This chain uses TRBV9 with TRBJ2-3; D perhaps matches TRBD2 (6 bases). Germline V gives CDR1 SGDLS, CDR2 YYNGEE. Trimming cost V 4 bases and J 12 bases, with 18 bases left between them. This CDR3 has 13 residues. CDR3 loop: CASSLLLAGHQYF. DNA for the CDR3: TGTGCCAGCAGCCTCCTCCTGGCGGGGCATCAGTATTTT.

This clone occurred a few times. The V and J genes are TRBV29-1 and TRBJ1-1; D uncertain. Trimming removed 3 bases from V and 7 bases from J, with 18 bases in between. CDR1 SQVTM and CDR2 ANQGSEA come from the germline V gene. The CDR3 spans 14 residues. The CDR3 DNA is TGCAGCGTTGAGCGTCCCACTGCGGCAGGTGAAGCTTTCTTT. It is translated as CSVERPTAAGEAFF.

In its sample, this clone was seen a few times. This chain joins TRBV2 and TRBJ1-5; D possibly corresponds to TRBD1 (6 bases). The CDR3 totals 14 residues. Per germline, CDR1 SNHLY and CDR2 FYNNEI. The germline V and J ends were trimmed by 7 bases and 3 bases, with 13 bases remaining between them. CDR3 sequence: CASNSGAFNQPQHF. The CDR3 coding sequence is TGTGCCAGCAATTCGGGGGCCTTCAATCAGCCCCAGCATTTT.

The chain joins TRBV9 to TRBJ2-2; 9 bases are a match to TRBD1. Trimming cost V 4 bases and J 4 bases; bases outside gene matches: 5. From germline, CDR1 is SGDLS and CDR2 YYNGEE. CDR3 length: 15 amino acids. CDR3 protein: CASSPPGQGTGELFF. In DNA form, the CDR3 reads TGTGCCAGCAGCCCTCCGGGACAGGGCACCGGGGAGCTGTTTTTT.

The chain is built from TRBV30 and TRBJ1-4; D remains unclear. V was trimmed by 1 base and J by 7 bases, leaving 7 bases between them. Germline V gene lookup returns CDR1 GTSNPN and CDR2 SVGIG (reference sequence). The CDR3 is 12 residues long. Here the CDR3 reads CAWSAQVEKLFF. The CDR3 DNA sequence: TGTGCCTGGAGTGCTCAGGTTGAAAAACTGTTTTTT.

This clone occurred once. The chain employs TRBV7-8 and TRBJ1-6; the match to TRBD1 covers 7 bases. The CDR3 length is 12 residues. The V gene end was trimmed by 7 bases and the J gene end by 7 bases; junction bases not matched to a gene: 1. CDR1 SGHVS and CDR2 FQNEAQ come from the germline V gene. The CDR3 DNA sequence: TGTGCCAGCAAACAGGGGAATTCACCCCTCCACTTT. This translates into CASKQGNSPLHF.

This chain joins TRBV29-1 and TRBJ2-6, with D uncertain. The CDR3 totals 13 residues. The germline V and J ends were trimmed by 4 bases and 0 bases, with 4 bases remaining between them. CDR1 is SQVTM, CDR2 ANQGSEA, per germline. CDR3 bases: TGCAGCGTTGTAATCTCTGGGGCCAACGTCCTGACTTTC. Residues: CSVVISGANVLTF.

This clone is a singleton in its sample. The CDR3 spells CASSQSEGSSNQPQHF. CDR3 nucleotide sequence: TGCGCCAGCAGTCAATCGGAGGGATCAAGCAATCAGCCCCAGCATTTT. This chain uses TRBV23-1 with TRBJ1-5; D not resolved. TRBV23-1 falls under the ORF class, with uncertain function. V dropped 0 bases and J dropped 1 base, with 10 bases sitting between them. The CDR3 is 16 amino acids.

The chain links TRBV30 to TRBJ1-2; D gene unclear. The CDR3 has 12 residues. Germline values: CDR1 GTSNPN, CDR2 SVGIG (reference sequence). V lost 1 base to trimming and J lost 8 bases, with 11 bases between them. The CDR3 bases are TGTGCCTGGAGTGGGCCCTCCGGAGGCTACACCTTC. Amino acids: CAWSGPSGGYTF.